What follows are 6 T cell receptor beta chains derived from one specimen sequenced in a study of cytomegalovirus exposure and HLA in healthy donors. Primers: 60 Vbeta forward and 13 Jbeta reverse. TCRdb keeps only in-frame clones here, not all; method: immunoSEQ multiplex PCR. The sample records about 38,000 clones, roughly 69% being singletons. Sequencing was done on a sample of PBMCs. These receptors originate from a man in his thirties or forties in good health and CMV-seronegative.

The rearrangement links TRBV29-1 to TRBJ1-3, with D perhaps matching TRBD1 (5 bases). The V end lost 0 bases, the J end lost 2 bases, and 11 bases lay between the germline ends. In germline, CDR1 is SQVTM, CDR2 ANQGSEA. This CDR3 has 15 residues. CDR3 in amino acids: CSVEEGHGTGNTIYF. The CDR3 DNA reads TGCAGCGTTGAAGAGGGGCACGGAACTGGAAACACCATATATTTT.

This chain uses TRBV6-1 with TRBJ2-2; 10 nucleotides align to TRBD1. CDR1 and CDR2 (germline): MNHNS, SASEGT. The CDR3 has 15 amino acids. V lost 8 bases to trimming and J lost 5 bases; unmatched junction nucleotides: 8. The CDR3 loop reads CASDPDRGRTGELFF. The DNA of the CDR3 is TGTGCCAGCGACCCCGACAGGGGGCGGACCGGGGAGCTGTTTTTT.

The DNA for the CDR3 is TGTGCCAGCAGCCAAACCTACGAGCAGTACTTC. Translating it yields CASSQTYEQYF. This chain connects TRBV6-1 to TRBJ2-7, with D unclear. Trimming took off 6 bases at V and 2 bases at J, with 5 bases between the two ends. The CDR3 length is 11 residues. Germline-derived CDR1 and CDR2 are MNHNS and SASEGT.

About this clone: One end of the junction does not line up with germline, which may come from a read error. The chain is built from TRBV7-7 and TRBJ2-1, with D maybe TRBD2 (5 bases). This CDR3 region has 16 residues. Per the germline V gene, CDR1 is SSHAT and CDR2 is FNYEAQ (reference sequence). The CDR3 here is CASSLGAGGPRNEQFF. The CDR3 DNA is TGTGCTAGCAGCTTAGGCGCGGGCGGACCACGCAATGAGCAGTTCTTC.

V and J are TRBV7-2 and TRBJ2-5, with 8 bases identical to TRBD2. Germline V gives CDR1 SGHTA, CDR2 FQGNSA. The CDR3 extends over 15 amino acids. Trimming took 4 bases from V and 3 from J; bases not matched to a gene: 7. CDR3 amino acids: CASSSGGATEETQYF. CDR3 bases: TGTGCCAGCAGCTCGGGAGGGGCGACCGAAGAGACCCAGTACTTC. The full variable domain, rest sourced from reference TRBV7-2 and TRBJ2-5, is GAGVSQSPSNKVTEKGKDVELRCDPISGHTALYWYRQSLGQGLEFLIYFQGNSAPDKSGLPSDRFSAERTGGSVSTLTIQRTQQEDSAVYLCASSSGGATEETQYFGPGTRLLVL.

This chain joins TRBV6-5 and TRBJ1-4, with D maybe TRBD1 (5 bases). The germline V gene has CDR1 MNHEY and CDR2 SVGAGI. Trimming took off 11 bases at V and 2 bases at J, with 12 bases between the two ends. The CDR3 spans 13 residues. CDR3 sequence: CASGTRTNEKLFF. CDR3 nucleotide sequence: TGTGCCTCCGGGACTAGGACTAATGAAAAACTGTTTTTT.